The T cell receptor beta chain under discussion was sequenced for a study of OX40 agonist ivuxolimab in advanced cancers. About the research overall: Patients were treated with ivuxolimab, an agonistic anti-OX40 (CD134) antibody. Subjects had a mean age of roughly 60 years, with a range of 23 to 79; around 80% were male.

Only in-frame clones appear in the TCRdb table, and some are missing; sequencing was by immunoSEQ multiplex PCR. This table holds nearly 20,000 clones, about nine tenths found once. The CDR3 is made up of 14 amino acids. With V trimmed by 4 bases and J by 3 bases, 2 bases remained unmatched. Germline V gene lookup returns CDR1 SGHDT and CDR2 YYEEEE. Blood draws occurred at baseline, cycle 4 day 1, and cycle 7 day 1. The sequence was obtained from an adult with an advanced solid tumor such as melanoma, head and neck, liver or kidney cancer. The chain couples TRBV5-6 to TRBJ2-7; 12 bases are a match to TRBD1. The material was CD4+ or CD8+ T cells sorted from blood, obtained in a trial of the OX40 agonist ivuxolimab. For the CDR3, the DNA is TGTGCCAGCAGCAGGGACAGGGGGCTCTACGAGCAGTACTTC. This encodes CASSRDRGLYEQYF.